Below, 10 T cell receptor beta chains from the same sample are listed, as sequenced in a study of beta chain features in type 1 diabetes. These TCRs' antigens remain unknown. Study-level points and caveats: All four CD4+ subsets from Type 1 diabetes patients carried moderately but significantly shorter TCRB CDR3s.

What was sequenced were expressed TCRB transcripts, since all of the isolated RNA had been reverse transcribed. Only in-frame clones appear in the TCRdb table, and some are missing; sequencing was by immunoSEQ multiplex PCR. The data hold about 240,000 clones, with approximately 15% observed a single time. Source material: naive CD4+ T cells from blood. These receptors were collected from a man aged 25 to 45 with type 1 diabetes.

This clone appeared a few times. The chain uses TRBV5-4 and TRBJ2-7; 15 bases agree with TRBD2. After removal of 3 bases from V and 6 bases from J, the junction contained 7 bases not matched to a gene. Germline CDR1 and CDR2: SGHNT and YYREEE (reference sequence). The CDR3 has 16 amino acids. CDR3 sequence: CASSWGLAGGSGEQYF. CDR3 nucleotides: TGTGCCAGCAGCTGGGGACTAGCGGGGGGCAGTGGCGAGCAGTACTTC. Drawing the rest from reference TRBV5-4 and TRBJ2-7, the complete variable domain is ETGVTQSPTHLIKTRGQQVTLRCSSQSGHNTVSWYQQALGQGPQFIFQYYREEENGRGNFPPRFSGLQFPNYSSELNVNALELDDSALYLCASSWGLAGGSGEQYFGPGTRLTVT.

This chain uses TRBV2 with TRBJ1-5; D is unclear. V gave up 10 bases and J gave up 3 bases, with 13 bases separating them. The germline V gene has CDR1 SNHLY and CDR2 FYNNEI. This CDR3 has 13 amino acids. This chain's CDR3 is CATSGDFNQPQHF. The CDR3 bases are TGTGCCACCTCCGGGGATTTCAATCAGCCCCAGCATTTT.

Only a few counts were recorded for this clone. This chain connects TRBV5-1 to TRBJ1-1; D uncertain. V was cut by 4 bases and J by 0 bases, with 10 bases left in between. This CDR3 contains 14 residues. Germline V gene data show CDR1 as SGHRS and CDR2 as YFSETQ. As DNA, the CDR3 is TGCGCCAGCAGCCAACAAGGAGTGAACACTGAAGCTTTCTTT. The encoded protein is CASSQQGVNTEAFF.

A few counts support this clone. The chain joins TRBV5-4 to TRBJ2-3, with 9 positions matching TRBD2. V shed 4 bases and J 1 base; nucleotides not matched to a gene: 4. CDR3 length equals 15 residues. Per germline, CDR1 SGHNT and CDR2 YYREEE (reference sequence). CDR3 DNA sequence: TGTGCCAGCAGCGTATTAGCGGGAGGCACAGATACGCAGTATTTT. Protein: CASSVLAGGTDTQYF.

The chain is built from TRBV2 and TRBJ2-1; 15 bases align to TRBD2. Germline V CDR1 and CDR2: SNHLY, FYNNEI. Losses at the gene ends were 1 base for V and 6 bases for J; bases not matched to a gene: 7. This CDR3 is built from 18 residues. CDR3 nucleotides: TGTGCCAGCAGTGAAGAAGGACTAGCGGGGGGGCGAGGCAATGAGCAGTTCTTC. Translating it yields CASSEEGLAGGRGNEQFF. Based on the CDR3 plus reference TRBV2 and TRBJ2-1, the full variable domain is EPEVTQTPSHQVTQMGQEVILRCVPISNHLYFYWYRQILGQKVEFLVSFYNNEISEKSEIFDDQFSVERPDGSNFTLKIRSTKLEDSAMYFCASSEEGLAGGRGNEQFFGPGTRLTVL.

This clone was found a few times. The chain is built from TRBV7-9 and TRBJ2-7; perhaps TRBD2 as D (5 bases). Trimming took 4 bases from V and 0 from J, leaving 13 bases between them. Germline CDR1 is SEHNR and CDR2 is FQNEAQ (reference sequence). CDR3 size: 15 residues. The CDR3 sequence: CASSSTTESSYEQYF. In nucleotides, the CDR3 is TGTGCCAGCAGCTCGACTACAGAGAGCTCCTACGAGCAGTACTTC.

This clone was counted a few times. The rearrangement joins TRBV7-9 to TRBJ2-2, with D tentatively TRBD1 (5 bases). CDR3 length equals 13 residues. The V gene lost 5 bases and the J gene lost 2 bases, with 6 bases spanning the gap. The germline CDR1 and CDR2 sequences are SEHNR and FQNEAQ (reference sequence). The CDR3 spells CASSRTNTGELFF. The CDR3 DNA reads as TGTGCCAGCAGCCGGACAAACACCGGGGAGCTGTTTTTT.

This clone appeared a few times. This chain connects TRBV4-1 to TRBJ2-7, with TRBD2 identical over 8 bases. Trimming took 0 bases from V and 2 from J; bases not matched to a gene: 6. The CDR3 consists of 16 residues. CDR1 is MGHRA and CDR2 is YSYEKL in the germline V gene. CDR3 in amino acids: CASSQEERGMTYEQYF. The DNA for the CDR3 is TGCGCCAGCAGCCAAGAGGAGCGGGGGATGACCTACGAGCAGTACTTC.

For the CDR3, the DNA is TGTGCCAGCTCACCACGGGAGCGGGGGCCCTACGAGCAGTACTTC. This encodes CASSPRERGPYEQYF. The chain recombines TRBV18 with TRBJ2-7, with 8 bases that match TRBD2. V was pared by 1 base and J by 2 bases, with 4 bases of the junction left unmatched. The CDR3 spans 15 residues. The germline V gene encodes CDR1 KGHSH and CDR2 LQKENI.

The chain uses TRBV5-4 and TRBJ2-3; 16 nucleotides line up with TRBD2. Germline V gene data show CDR1 as SGHNT and CDR2 as YYREEE (reference sequence). The CDR3 is made up of 17 amino acids. The V gene end was trimmed by 4 bases and the J gene end by 4 bases; junction bases not matched to a gene: 6. CDR3 amino acids: CASSTGTSGGAPDTQYF. In nucleotides, the CDR3 is TGTGCCAGCAGCACGGGGACTAGCGGGGGGGCACCAGATACGCAGTATTTT.